A single sample gave rise to the 28 T cell receptor beta chains below, sequenced in a study of OX40 agonist ivuxolimab in advanced cancers. Repertoires were generated with immunoSEQ multiplex PCR, while TCRdb's copy carries only in-frame clones and drops some. The table lists around 80,000 clones, around 90% of them singletons. The material sequenced was CD4+ or CD8+ T cells sorted from blood, taken in a trial of the OX40 agonist ivuxolimab. These receptors all come from an adult with an advanced solid tumor such as melanoma, head and neck, liver or kidney cancer.

The V gene is TRBV5-4, the J gene TRBJ2-1; D is possibly TRBD2 (5 bases). Germline lookup yields CDR1 SGHNT and CDR2 YYREEE (reference sequence). Trimming removed 4 bases at V and 14 bases at J, with 16 bases between. This CDR3 has 12 residues. The CDR3 DNA reads TGTGCCAGCAGCGAAGACATCGAAGCGGAGTTCTTC. Protein: CASSEDIEAEFF.

The J gene is TRBJ2-1, the V gene TRBV5-6; TRBD2 might be the D (5 bases). Between the trimmed V and J ends, which lost 2 bases and 7 bases, there was a span of 16 bases. Per the germline V gene, CDR1 is SGHDT and CDR2 is YYEEEE. The CDR3 contains 15 residues. CDR3 coding DNA: TGTGCCAGCAGCTTACGGCGGGCCGAGGGAAATGAGCAGTTCTTC. Translated: CASSLRRAEGNEQFF.

This clone was seen a handful of times. This chain links TRBV9 with TRBJ1-2; tentatively, D is TRBD1 (5 bases). Trimming took 1 base from V and 9 from J, leaving 13 bases between them. The CDR3 consists of 13 residues. Germline CDR1 and CDR2: SGDLS and YYNGEE. For the CDR3, the DNA is TGTGCCAGCAGCGTATCCGGGCAGGGTCGCTACACCTTC. Translated: CASSVSGQGRYTF.

The chain joins TRBV29-1 to TRBJ2-7; D unclear. The CDR3 is 11 residues long. Trimming took off 4 bases at V and 2 bases at J, with 6 bases between the two ends. In germline, CDR1 is SQVTM, CDR2 ANQGSEA. CDR3 residues: CSVVGAYEQYF. The CDR3 coding sequence is TGCAGCGTTGTTGGAGCCTACGAGCAGTACTTC.

The chain links TRBV4-2 to TRBJ2-5, with 11 bases fitting TRBD2. The CDR3 length is 24 residues. Germline CDR1 and CDR2: LGHNA and YNFKEQ. J was trimmed by 0 bases and V by 4 bases; bases with no gene match: 28. Here the CDR3 reads CASSLPRQGTGLAGGLGYQETQYF. The CDR3 DNA reads as TGTGCCAGCAGCCTCCCTAGACAGGGGACAGGGCTAGCGGGAGGATTGGGGTACCAAGAGACCCAGTACTTC.

V gene TRBV28 combines with J gene TRBJ2-3, with 9 nucleotides matching TRBD1. The CDR3 runs to 15 residues. CDR1 and CDR2 from the germline V gene are MDHEN and SYDVKM. With V trimmed by 4 bases and J by 9 bases, 11 bases remained unmatched. The CDR3 loop is CASSSGTGIRRTQYF. The CDR3 DNA reads TGTGCCAGCAGTTCCGGGACAGGGATCCGGAGGACGCAGTATTTT.

V gene TRBV30 combines with J gene TRBJ2-3, with D tentatively TRBD1 (5 bases). CDR1 is GTSNPN and CDR2 is SVGIG in the germline V gene (reference sequence). The CDR3 is 12 amino acids. Trimming removed 3 bases from V and 6 bases from J, with 10 bases in between. The DNA for the CDR3 is TGTGCCTGGAGCGTCCCAGGGGATACGCAGTATTTT. It specifies CAWSVPGDTQYF.

This chain joins TRBV6-5 and TRBJ1-5; TRBD1 matches at 7 bases. This CDR3 has 15 amino acids. V was pared by 5 bases and J by 4 bases, with 8 bases of the junction left unmatched. Germline lookup yields CDR1 MNHEY and CDR2 SVGAGI. CDR3 residues: CASSPTGTVNQPQHF. CDR3 coding DNA: TGTGCCAGCAGTCCTACCGGGACAGTAAATCAGCCCCAGCATTTT.

The rearrangement joins TRBV29-1 to TRBJ2-7; D is undetermined. This CDR3 contains 12 residues. Per the germline V gene, CDR1 is SQVTM and CDR2 is ANQGSEA. CDR3 amino acids: CSISTVDYEQYF. The CDR3 nucleotides are TGCAGTATCTCGACGGTTGACTACGAGCAGTACTTC.

This clone was counted between two and nine times. The chain links TRBV2 to TRBJ2-1; 10 bases are shared with TRBD2. The V gene end was trimmed by 5 bases and the J gene end by 7 bases; junction bases not matched to a gene: 8. CDR3 length: 15 amino acids. Per the germline V gene, CDR1 is SNHLY and CDR2 is FYNNEI. The CDR3 region has the DNA TGTGCCAGCAGTCCTAGCGGGAGTCTAGTAAATGAGCAGTTCTTC. Translated, it gives CASSPSGSLVNEQFF.

This clone occurred once. The CDR3 DNA sequence: TGTGCCAGCGCTCGGACCCGCACAGATACGCAGTATTTT. Translation gives CASARTRTDTQYF. The chain recombines TRBV2 with TRBJ2-3, with D unresolved. Looked up from germline, CDR1 is SNHLY and CDR2 is FYNNEI. CDR3 size: 13 residues. V was clipped by 8 bases and J by 1 base, with 10 bases between them.

The chain carries TRBV25-1 and TRBJ1-2; weak D call: TRBD1 (6 bases). The V end lost 7 bases, the J end lost 5 bases, and 17 bases lay between the germline ends. Per the germline V gene, CDR1 is MGHDK and CDR2 is SYGVNS. The CDR3 has 14 amino acids. The CDR3 coding sequence is TGTGCCAGCATGTCCAGGGGACCGGGATATGGCTACACCTTC. It codes for CASMSRGPGYGYTF.

This clone was seen a few times. The V gene is TRBV5-5, the J gene TRBJ2-7; the match to TRBD2 covers 7 bases. Germline CDR1 reads SGHKS; CDR2 reads YYEKEE (reference sequence). The trim removed 0 bases at V and 4 bases at J, leaving 7 bases unmatched. The length of the CDR3 is 15 residues. This CDR3 is CASSLGAGAGYEQYF. The CDR3 DNA is TGTGCCAGCAGCTTGGGCGCGGGAGCCGGATACGAGCAGTACTTC. The whole variable domain, remainder taken from reference TRBV5-5 and TRBJ2-7, is DAGVTQSPTHLIKTRGQQVTLRCSPISGHKSVSWYQQVLGQGPQFIFQYYEKEERGRGNFPDRFSARQFPNYSSELNVNALLLGDSALYLCASSLGAGAGYEQYFGPGTRLTVT.

The genes are TRBV5-1 and TRBJ2-7; D may be TRBD2 (6 bases). The germline V and J ends were trimmed by 4 bases and 6 bases, with 11 bases remaining between them. The CDR3 is 12 residues long. Germline loops: CDR1 SGHRS, CDR2 YFSETQ. CDR3 bases: TGCGCCAGCAGCACCGGGACTGGCGAGCAGTACTTC. This codes for CASSTGTGEQYF.

The rearrangement joins TRBV19 to TRBJ1-1; D unclear. V was pared by 3 bases and J by 10 bases, with 18 bases between. The length of the CDR3 is 14 residues. Germline CDR1 LNHDA, CDR2 SQIVND (reference sequence). The CDR3: CASSISPTNKVAFF. The CDR3 region has the DNA TGTGCCAGTAGTATCTCCCCTACGAACAAGGTAGCTTTCTTT.

This chain joins TRBV5-1 and TRBJ2-1, with 7 bases lining up with TRBD2. This CDR3 has 15 residues. Germline assignment: CDR1 SGHRS and CDR2 YFSETQ. V trimming: 0 bases; J trimming: 3 bases; junction bases outside the gene matches: 3. The CDR3 region is CASSLGGRGYNEQFF. The CDR3 region has the DNA TGCGCCAGCAGCTTGGGCGGGAGAGGCTACAATGAGCAGTTCTTC. Full variable domain (remainder filled in from reference TRBV5-1 and TRBJ2-1): KAGVTQTPRYLIKTRGQQVTLSCSPISGHRSVSWYQQTPGQGLQFLFEYFSETQRNKGNFPGRFSGRQFSNSRSEMNVSTLELGDSALYLCASSLGGRGYNEQFFGPGTRLTVL.

The rearrangement joins TRBV18 to TRBJ1-1, with 12 bases identical to TRBD1. J gave up 4 bases and V 4 bases, and 16 bases lay outside the gene matches. Per germline, CDR1 KGHSH and CDR2 LQKENI. This CDR3 comprises 19 residues. CDR3 bases: TGTGCCAGCTCACAAAATTCCGGGACAGGGGGCCTCCCGCCCACTGAAGCTTTCTTT. Its protein product is CASSQNSGTGGLPPTEAFF.

The chain combines TRBV7-2 with TRBJ2-5; 9 bases are a match to TRBD1. There are 15 residues in the CDR3. The V segment lost 3 bases and the J segment 4 bases; nucleotides outside the gene matches: 6. CDR1 is SGHTA and CDR2 is FQGNSA in the germline V gene. DNA of the CDR3: TGTGCCAGCAGCTTTAATGGGGGACAGGGAGAGACCCAGTACTTC. Translation: CASSFNGGQGETQYF.

The chain employs TRBV28 and TRBJ2-7; maybe TRBD2 (5 bases). CDR3 length equals 13 residues. V gave up 6 bases and J gave up 4 bases, with 13 bases separating them. Germline loops: CDR1 MDHEN, CDR2 SYDVKM. CDR3 amino acids: CASSSAPGYEQYF. In nucleotides, the CDR3 is TGTGCCAGCAGCTCGGCCCCGGGATACGAGCAGTACTTC.

The genes are TRBV7-2 and TRBJ2-1; 7 positions agree with TRBD2. J was trimmed by 3 bases and V by 3 bases; bases with no gene match: 5. Germline CDR1 reads SGHTA; CDR2 reads FQGNSA. The CDR3 is made up of 15 amino acids. The DNA of the CDR3 is TGTGCCAGCAGCTTTGGCGGGAGTCTCTACAATGAGCAGTTCTTC. Translated, it gives CASSFGGSLYNEQFF.

The chain uses TRBV7-2 and TRBJ2-5, with 7 bases lining up with TRBD1. The V and J ends lost 4 bases and 4 bases, in that order; junction bases with no gene match: 3. In germline, CDR1 is SGHTA, CDR2 FQGNSA. The CDR3 covers 13 residues. The CDR3 DNA is TGTGCCAGCAGCTGGACAGGCCCAGAGACCCAGTACTTC. Protein product: CASSWTGPETQYF. Drawing the rest from reference TRBV7-2 and TRBJ2-5, the complete variable domain is GAGVSQSPSNKVTEKGKDVELRCDPISGHTALYWYRQSLGQGLEFLIYFQGNSAPDKSGLPSDRFSAERTGGSVSTLTIQRTQQEDSAVYLCASSWTGPETQYFGPGTRLLVL.

The chain has TRBV18 and TRBJ2-5; 8 bases line up with TRBD1. Trimming took 6 bases from V and 2 from J; bases not matched to a gene: 8. The CDR3 consists of 15 residues. CDR1 and CDR2 from the germline V gene are KGHSH and LQKENI. CDR3 nucleotides: TGTGCCAGCTCTACCTTGCGGACAGGGCAAGAGACCCAGTACTTC. Protein product: CASSTLRTGQETQYF.

The chain carries TRBV28 and TRBJ1-3; D ambiguous. Germline V gene sequence: CDR1 MDHEN, CDR2 SYDVKM. The V and J ends lost 4 bases and 1 base respectively, with 14 bases between them. This CDR3 has 16 amino acids. As DNA, the CDR3 is TGTGCCAGCAGTTCCAGTACAGCATTATCTGGAAACACCATATATTTT. This translates into CASSSSTALSGNTIYF.

V gene TRBV6-1 combines with J gene TRBJ2-3; D gene unclear. This CDR3 comprises 12 residues. Trimming took 7 bases from V and 0 from J, leaving 5 bases between them. Germline lookup yields CDR1 MNHNS and CDR2 SASEGT. DNA for the CDR3: TGTGCCAGCAAATCCAGCACAGATACGCAGTATTTT. Residues: CASKSSTDTQYF.

The genes are TRBV5-1 and TRBJ2-3; 13 bases map to TRBD2. J lost 5 bases, V lost 5 bases, and 2 bases had no gene match. CDR1 SGHRS and CDR2 YFSETQ come from the germline V gene. The CDR3 has 14 amino acids. CDR3: CASRLAGGGDTQYF. DNA for the CDR3: TGCGCCAGCAGACTAGCGGGAGGGGGAGATACGCAGTATTTT. The full variable domain, completed using reference TRBV5-1 and TRBJ2-3, is KAGVTQTPRYLIKTRGQQVTLSCSPISGHRSVSWYQQTPGQGLQFLFEYFSETQRNKGNFPGRFSGRQFSNSRSEMNVSTLELGDSALYLCASRLAGGGDTQYFGPGTRLTVL.

The chain links TRBV5-1 to TRBJ2-3, with 8 bases identical to TRBD2. Germline V lookup: CDR1 SGHRS, CDR2 YFSETQ. This CDR3 is 15 amino acids long. The V gene end was trimmed by 3 bases and the J gene end by 1 base; junction bases not matched to a gene: 4. The CDR3 DNA follows: TGCGCCAGCAGCTCGACTAGCGTGGGCACAGATACGCAGTATTTT. It is translated as CASSSTSVGTDTQYF.

The rearrangement joins TRBV4-1 to TRBJ1-4; 7 nucleotides line up with TRBD1. This CDR3 spans 17 amino acids. V was pared by 0 bases and J by 0 bases, with 4 bases of the junction left unmatched. The germline CDR1 and CDR2 sequences are MGHRA and YSYEKL. CDR3 nucleotide sequence: TGCGCCAGCAGCCAAGAGGGGCAGGGGGCAACTAATGAAAAACTGTTTTTT. Residues: CASSQEGQGATNEKLFF.

This clone was seen just once. The chain joins TRBV5-1 to TRBJ2-3; TRBD2 matches at 9 bases. In germline, CDR1 is SGHRS, CDR2 YFSETQ. The CDR3 length is 16 residues. With V trimmed by 0 bases and J by 0 bases, 2 bases remained unmatched. The CDR3 coding sequence is TGCGCCAGCAGCTTGGGACTAGCGGATAGCACAGATACGCAGTATTTT. Its protein product is CASSLGLADSTDTQYF. Using reference TRBV5-1 and TRBJ2-3 for the parts outside the CDR3, the full variable domain is KAGVTQTPRYLIKTRGQQVTLSCSPISGHRSVSWYQQTPGQGLQFLFEYFSETQRNKGNFPGRFSGRQFSNSRSEMNVSTLELGDSALYLCASSLGLADSTDTQYFGPGTRLTVL.